These 14 T cell receptor beta chains share one sample of origin, sequenced in a study of control samples from healthy donors and cancer patients. The repertoire was sequenced with immunoSEQ multiplex PCR; TCRdb's copy has only in-frame clones and lacks some. Of about 130,000 clones listed, around nine tenths were seen once; the top ten hold about 3.2%. The specimen sequenced was blood. The receptors come from a man in his forties or fifties in good health.

This chain links TRBV9 with TRBJ1-2; D not certain. Trimming pared 0 bases from V and 7 bases from J, leaving 10 bases between. There are 13 residues in the CDR3. CDR1 is SGDLS, CDR2 YYNGEE, per germline. CDR3 loop: CASSVGPAGGYTF. The CDR3 DNA reads as TGTGCCAGCAGCGTAGGCCCGGCGGGTGGCTACACCTTC.

The chain links TRBV5-1 to TRBJ2-3, with TRBD2 matching over 8 bases. The V gene end was trimmed by 7 bases and the J gene end by 5 bases; junction bases not matched to a gene: 3. This CDR3 is built from 12 residues. Looked up from germline, CDR1 is SGHRS and CDR2 is YFSETQ. The CDR3 loop is CASRGGGDTQYF. CDR3 DNA: TGCGCCAGCCGGGGGGGCGGAGATACGCAGTATTTT.

V usage is TRBV5-1 and J usage is TRBJ1-2, with D possibly being TRBD1 (6 bases). Germline CDR1 reads SGHRS; CDR2 reads YFSETQ. V lost 5 bases and J lost 6, with 8 bases in between. The CDR3 has 11 residues. The CDR3, as DNA: TGCGCCAGCAGTTCAGGGGATGGCTACACCTTC. It codes for CASSSGDGYTF.

The gene calls are TRBV5-6 and TRBJ2-7; possible D gene TRBD1, 6 bases. The CDR3 runs 14 residues. V lost 1 base to trimming and J lost 2 bases, with 10 bases between them. CDR1 is SGHDT, CDR2 YYEEEE, per germline. The CDR3 region has the DNA TGTGCCAGCAGCTTGACCAGGGGAACCTACGAGCAGTACTTC. Protein: CASSLTRGTYEQYF.

The chain employs TRBV6-1 and TRBJ2-1; the D is unclear. V dropped 2 bases and J dropped 6 bases, with 14 bases sitting between them. The CDR3 is 15 amino acids. Germline CDR1 and CDR2: MNHNS and SASEGT. The CDR3: CASSEPGRRINEQFF. The CDR3 DNA is TGTGCCAGCAGTGAACCGGGCCGGAGAATCAATGAGCAGTTCTTC.

The genes are TRBV7-8 and TRBJ1-6, with D uncertain. With 1 base removed from V and 1 base from J, the gap between germline ends came to 14 bases. The germline CDR1 and CDR2 sequences are SGHVS and FQNEAQ. The CDR3 has 18 residues. CDR3 bases: TGTGCCAGCAGCTTAGACGCTGGTGGGAGGTCCTATAATTCACCCCTCCACTTT. This translates into CASSLDAGGRSYNSPLHF.

CDR3 region: CAWSINNEKLFF. Written as DNA, the CDR3 is TGTGCCTGGAGTATTAATAATGAAAAACTGTTTTTT. V gene TRBV30 combines with J gene TRBJ1-4; D gene ambiguous. The germline gives CDR1 GTSNPN, CDR2 SVGIG (reference sequence). V lost 2 bases to trimming and J lost 4 bases, with 5 bases between them. The CDR3 runs 12 residues.

The chain joins TRBV29-1 to TRBJ1-2; D unresolved. Trimming left V 4 bases short and J 6 bases short, with 12 bases between. CDR3 length: 12 residues. Germline values: CDR1 SQVTM, CDR2 ANQGSEA. The CDR3 DNA follows: TGCAGCGTTGTGGCAGTAGGCGATGGCTACACCTTC. This encodes CSVVAVGDGYTF.

The chain has TRBV7-9 and TRBJ1-1, with D perhaps TRBD1 (5 bases). Trimming removed 0 bases from V and 3 bases from J, with 14 bases in between. CDR3 length: 16 residues. Germline V CDR1 and CDR2: SEHNR, FQNEAQ (reference sequence). The CDR3 spells CASSLAIGGEDTEAFF. CDR3 nucleotides: TGTGCCAGCAGCTTAGCCATTGGGGGGGAGGACACTGAAGCTTTCTTT.

The chain uses TRBV28 and TRBJ1-2; D may be TRBD1 (6 bases). The germline V gene encodes CDR1 MDHEN and CDR2 SYDVKM. V was clipped by 3 bases and J by 4 bases, with 9 bases between them. This CDR3 has 13 amino acids. CDR3 sequence (DNA): TGTGCCAGCAGTTTTGACAGGCGCTATGGCTACACCTTC. This encodes CASSFDRRYGYTF.

The rearrangement uses TRBV12-3 or TRBV12-4 and TRBJ2-3; D is ambiguous. The CDR3 sequence is 11 residues long. Trimming shortened V by 7 bases and J by 2 bases, and 4 bases separated the two germline ends. The DNA for the CDR3 is TGTGCCAGCACCGACACAGATACGCAGTATTTT. Encoded protein: CASTDTDTQYF.

V usage is TRBV9 and J usage is TRBJ2-7; possible D gene TRBD2, 5 bases. Trimming took off 2 bases at V and 3 bases at J, with 15 bases between the two ends. CDR1 and CDR2 (germline): SGDLS, YYNGEE. This CDR3 comprises 15 residues. CDR3 region: CASSVGATRGYEQYF. CDR3 coding DNA: TGTGCCAGCAGCGTGGGAGCTACCCGTGGCTACGAGCAGTACTTC.

The rearrangement uses TRBV7-9 and TRBJ1-2; D is perhaps TRBD1 (6 bases). Germline lookup yields CDR1 SEHNR and CDR2 FQNEAQ (reference sequence). The V end was cut by 5 bases, the J end by 3 bases, with 16 bases between. The CDR3 extends over 15 amino acids. DNA of the CDR3: TGTGCCAGCAGCCGCTTGGGGGGGGGCGACTATGGCTACACCTTC. Translated, it gives CASSRLGGGDYGYTF.

The chain employs TRBV24-1 and TRBJ2-3; D is ambiguous. The germline V gene encodes CDR1 KGHDR and CDR2 SFDVKD. The V and J ends lost 1 base and 3 bases respectively, with 7 bases between them. CDR3 length equals 14 residues. The CDR3 protein is CATSDFQETDTQYF. The CDR3 DNA is TGTGCCACCAGTGATTTTCAGGAAACAGATACGCAGTATTTT.